The entry below describes one T cell receptor (beta chain). This sample is drawn from a study of OX40 agonist ivuxolimab in advanced cancers. Overall study: A diagnosis of hepatocellular carcinoma, melanoma, renal cell or head and neck cancer was present in dose-escalation patients.

The CDR3 is made up of 12 amino acids. Trimming took 5 bases from V and 6 from J, leaving 11 bases between them. From germline, CDR1 is KGHSH and CDR2 LQKENI. Sequencing was performed with immunoSEQ multiplex PCR; in TCRdb, only in-frame clones are kept and a portion is missing. The profile shows 55,000 to 65,000 clones, roughly nine tenths of them singletons. The receptor comes from an adult with an advanced solid tumor such as melanoma, head and neck, liver or kidney cancer. The chain links TRBV18 to TRBJ2-7, with a possible D match to TRBD2 (6 bases). Sequencing was performed on CD4+ or CD8+ T cells sorted from blood, taken in a trial of the OX40 agonist ivuxolimab. CDR3 in amino acids: CASSAGGTEQYF. For the CDR3, the DNA is TGTGCCAGCTCAGCTGGCGGGACCGAGCAGTACTTC.